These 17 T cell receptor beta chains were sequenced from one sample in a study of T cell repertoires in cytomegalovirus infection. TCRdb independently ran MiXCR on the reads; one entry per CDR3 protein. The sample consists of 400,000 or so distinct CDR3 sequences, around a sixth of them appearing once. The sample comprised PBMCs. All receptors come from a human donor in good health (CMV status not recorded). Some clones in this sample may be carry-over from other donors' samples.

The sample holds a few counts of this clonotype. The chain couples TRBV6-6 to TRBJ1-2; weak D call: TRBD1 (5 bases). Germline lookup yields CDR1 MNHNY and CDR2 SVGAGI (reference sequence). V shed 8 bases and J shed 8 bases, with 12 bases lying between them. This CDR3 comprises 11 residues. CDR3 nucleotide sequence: TGTGCCAGCGTGGGGGTAGGGGGCTACACCTTC. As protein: CASVGVGGYTF.

CDR3 sequence: CSARDQGPGANVLTF. The DNA of the CDR3 is TGCAGTGCTAGAGATCAGGGCCCTGGGGCCAACGTCCTGACTTTC. The V and J genes are TRBV20-1 and TRBJ2-6, with D perhaps matching TRBD1 (5 bases). V gave up 0 bases and J gave up 2 bases, with 8 bases separating them. CDR1 is DFQATT, CDR2 SNEGSKA, per germline (reference sequence). CDR3 size: 15 residues.

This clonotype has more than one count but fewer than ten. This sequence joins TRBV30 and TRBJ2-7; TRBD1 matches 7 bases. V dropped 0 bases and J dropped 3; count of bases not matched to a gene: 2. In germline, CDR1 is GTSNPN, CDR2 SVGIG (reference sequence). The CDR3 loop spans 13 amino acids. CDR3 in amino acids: CAWSVYRGYEQYF. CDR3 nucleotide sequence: TGTGCCTGGAGTGTCTACAGGGGCTACGAGCAGTACTTC.

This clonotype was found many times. Here the CDR3 reads CASSLRSRTEAFF. DNA for the CDR3: TGTGCCAGCAGCTTACGGTCGCGCACTGAAGCTTTCTTT. The gene calls are TRBV7-2 and TRBJ1-1; D gene unclear. Germline CDR1 SGHTA, CDR2 FQGNSA. The ends were cut back, 2 bases at V and 4 bases at J, with 8 bases in the middle. The CDR3 sequence is 13 residues long.

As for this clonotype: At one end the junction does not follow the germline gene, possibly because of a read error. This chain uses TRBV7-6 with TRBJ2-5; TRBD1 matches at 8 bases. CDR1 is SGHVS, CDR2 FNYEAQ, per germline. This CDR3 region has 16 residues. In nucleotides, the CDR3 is TGTGCCAGCAGCTTAGGCATACAGGGGGACGGGGAGACCAAGTACTTC. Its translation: CASSLGIQGDGETKYF.

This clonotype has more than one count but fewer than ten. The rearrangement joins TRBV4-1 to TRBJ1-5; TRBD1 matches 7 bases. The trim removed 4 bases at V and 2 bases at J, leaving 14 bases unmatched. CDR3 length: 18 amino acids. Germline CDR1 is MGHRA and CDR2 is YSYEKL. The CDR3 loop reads CASSPTPRGDYRNQPQHF. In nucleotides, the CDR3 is TGCGCCAGCAGCCCTACCCCCAGGGGGGATTATCGCAATCAGCCCCAGCATTTT.

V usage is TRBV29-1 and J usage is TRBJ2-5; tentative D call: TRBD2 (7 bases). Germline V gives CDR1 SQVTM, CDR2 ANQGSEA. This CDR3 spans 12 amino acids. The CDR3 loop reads CSIGGDGETQYF. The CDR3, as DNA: TGCAGTATAGGGGGGGACGGAGAGACCCAGTACTTC.

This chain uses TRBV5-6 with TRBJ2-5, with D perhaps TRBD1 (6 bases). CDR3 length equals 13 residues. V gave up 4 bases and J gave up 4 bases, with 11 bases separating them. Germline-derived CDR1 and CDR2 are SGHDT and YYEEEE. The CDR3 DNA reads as TGTGCCAGCAGCAGGACAGTAACAGAGACCCAGTACTTC. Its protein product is CASSRTVTETQYF.

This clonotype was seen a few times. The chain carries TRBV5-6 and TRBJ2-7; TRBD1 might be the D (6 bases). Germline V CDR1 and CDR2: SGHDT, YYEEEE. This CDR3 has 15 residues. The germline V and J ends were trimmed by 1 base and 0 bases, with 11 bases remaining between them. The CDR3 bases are TGTGCCAGCAGCTTGACAGGGATCCTCTCCTACGAGCAGTACTTC. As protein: CASSLTGILSYEQYF.

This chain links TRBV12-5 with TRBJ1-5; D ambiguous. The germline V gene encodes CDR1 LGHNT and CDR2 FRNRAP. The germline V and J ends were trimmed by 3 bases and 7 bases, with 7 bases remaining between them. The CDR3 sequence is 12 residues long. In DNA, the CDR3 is TGTGCTAGTGGTTTAGATCTGCAGCCCCAGCATTTT. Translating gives CASGLDLQPQHF.

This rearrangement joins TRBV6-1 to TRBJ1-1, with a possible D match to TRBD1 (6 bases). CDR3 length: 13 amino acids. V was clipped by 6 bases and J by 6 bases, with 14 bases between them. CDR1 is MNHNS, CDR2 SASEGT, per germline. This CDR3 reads CASSPDRKSEAFF. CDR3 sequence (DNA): TGTGCCAGCAGCCCCGACAGGAAGTCTGAAGCTTTCTTT.

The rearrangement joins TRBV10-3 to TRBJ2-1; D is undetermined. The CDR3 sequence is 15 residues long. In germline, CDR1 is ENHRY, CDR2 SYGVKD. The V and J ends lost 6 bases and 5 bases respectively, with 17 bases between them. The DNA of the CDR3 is TGTGCCATCAGCGGCCGTGTTCGAGACAACAATGAGCAGTTCTTC. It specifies CAISGRVRDNNEQFF.

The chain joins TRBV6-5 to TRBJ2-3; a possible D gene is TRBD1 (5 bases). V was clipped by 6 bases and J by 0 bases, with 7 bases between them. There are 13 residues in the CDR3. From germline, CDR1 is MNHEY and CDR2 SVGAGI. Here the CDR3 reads CASRRGSTDTQYF. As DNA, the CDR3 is TGTGCCAGCAGAAGGGGAAGCACAGATACGCAGTATTTT.

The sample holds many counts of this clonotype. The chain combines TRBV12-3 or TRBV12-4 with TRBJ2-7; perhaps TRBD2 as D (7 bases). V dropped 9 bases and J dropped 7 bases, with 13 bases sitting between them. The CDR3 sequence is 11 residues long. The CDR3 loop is CASRGAREQYF. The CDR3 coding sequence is TGTGCCAGTCGGGGGGCGCGGGAGCAGTACTTC.

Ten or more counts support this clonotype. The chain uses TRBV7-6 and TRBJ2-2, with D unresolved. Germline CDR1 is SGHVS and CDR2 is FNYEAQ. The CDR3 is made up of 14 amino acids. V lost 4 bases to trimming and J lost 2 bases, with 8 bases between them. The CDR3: CASSYGRNTGELFF. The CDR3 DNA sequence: TGTGCCAGCAGCTACGGACGCAACACCGGGGAGCTGTTTTTT.

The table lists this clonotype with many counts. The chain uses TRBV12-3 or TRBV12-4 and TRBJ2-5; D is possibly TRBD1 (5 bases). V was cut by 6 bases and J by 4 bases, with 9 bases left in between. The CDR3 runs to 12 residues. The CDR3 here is CASSQDIETQYF. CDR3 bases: TGTGCCAGCAGCCAGGACATAGAGACCCAGTACTTC.

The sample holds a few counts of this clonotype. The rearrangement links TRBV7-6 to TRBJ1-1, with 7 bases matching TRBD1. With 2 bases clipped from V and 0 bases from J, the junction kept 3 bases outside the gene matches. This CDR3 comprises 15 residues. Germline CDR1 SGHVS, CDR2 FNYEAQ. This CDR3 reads CASSLSTGLNTEAFF. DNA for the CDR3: TGTGCCAGCAGCTTATCGACAGGGCTGAACACTGAAGCTTTCTTT.